A single TCR beta chain is shown here with its context. The data were taken from a study of molecular identifiers for immune sequencing clone quantification. Across the study: In replicates, RNA taken from about 20,000 or 100,000 naive CD8 cells was divided five ways, and four portions underwent sequencing.

TCRdb re-analysed the PCR reads in MiXCR, keeping a single row per CDR3 protein. The sample lists about 97,000 distinct CDR3 sequences, 24% occurring once. Germline V gene data show CDR1 as MNHEY and CDR2 as SVGEGT. The V and J ends lost 11 bases and 5 bases respectively, with 22 bases between them. CDR3 length equals 15 residues. This TCR derives from a human donor in good health. Some libraries in this study had Jurkat cell RNA spiked in. The rearrangement uses TRBV6-2 or TRBV6-3 and TRBJ1-5; D remains unclear. The sequenced sample consisted of naive CD8+ T cells from blood, with Jurkat cell RNA spiked in. The subset here: FACS-sorted CD8+CD4-CCR7+CD45RA+ naive T cells. Here the CDR3 DNA reads TGTGCCCGCCGCCCCCGGGGTTCCGGGGATCAGCCCCAGCATTTT. Translated, it gives CARRPRGSGDQPQHF.